This paragraph covers one TCR beta chain sequence. Its specificity is unknown. Assay used: immunoSEQ multiplex PCR; TCRdb lists only in-frame clones, some missing. The table records about 31,000 clones, around nine tenths of them present only once. The V end was cut by 0 bases, the J end by 5 bases, with 14 bases between. CDR3 length: 15 amino acids. CDR1 and CDR2 from the germline V gene are SGHRS and YFSETQ. This sample is drawn from a study of OX40 agonist ivuxolimab in advanced cancers. Study-level background: The patients got ivuxolimab, which is an agonistic anti-OX40 (CD134) antibody. Patients in dose escalation had liver, melanoma, kidney or head and neck cancers.

Findings of the study overall: There was clonal expansion of CD4+ and CD8+ blood T cells by week 6 at 0.1 to 3.0 mg/kg. Relative to CD4+ cells, CD8+ T cells on average had more expanded clones.

The sequencing used CD4+ or CD8+ T cells sorted from blood, collected in a trial of the OX40 agonist ivuxolimab. This clonotype was obtained from an adult with an advanced solid tumor such as melanoma, head and neck, liver or kidney cancer. The J gene is TRBJ2-5, the V gene TRBV5-1; possibly TRBD1 for D (5 bases). The CDR3 sequence is CASSLAGGAMETQYF. The CDR3 nucleotides are TGCGCCAGCAGCTTGGCCGGTGGGGCTATGGAGACCCAGTACTTC.